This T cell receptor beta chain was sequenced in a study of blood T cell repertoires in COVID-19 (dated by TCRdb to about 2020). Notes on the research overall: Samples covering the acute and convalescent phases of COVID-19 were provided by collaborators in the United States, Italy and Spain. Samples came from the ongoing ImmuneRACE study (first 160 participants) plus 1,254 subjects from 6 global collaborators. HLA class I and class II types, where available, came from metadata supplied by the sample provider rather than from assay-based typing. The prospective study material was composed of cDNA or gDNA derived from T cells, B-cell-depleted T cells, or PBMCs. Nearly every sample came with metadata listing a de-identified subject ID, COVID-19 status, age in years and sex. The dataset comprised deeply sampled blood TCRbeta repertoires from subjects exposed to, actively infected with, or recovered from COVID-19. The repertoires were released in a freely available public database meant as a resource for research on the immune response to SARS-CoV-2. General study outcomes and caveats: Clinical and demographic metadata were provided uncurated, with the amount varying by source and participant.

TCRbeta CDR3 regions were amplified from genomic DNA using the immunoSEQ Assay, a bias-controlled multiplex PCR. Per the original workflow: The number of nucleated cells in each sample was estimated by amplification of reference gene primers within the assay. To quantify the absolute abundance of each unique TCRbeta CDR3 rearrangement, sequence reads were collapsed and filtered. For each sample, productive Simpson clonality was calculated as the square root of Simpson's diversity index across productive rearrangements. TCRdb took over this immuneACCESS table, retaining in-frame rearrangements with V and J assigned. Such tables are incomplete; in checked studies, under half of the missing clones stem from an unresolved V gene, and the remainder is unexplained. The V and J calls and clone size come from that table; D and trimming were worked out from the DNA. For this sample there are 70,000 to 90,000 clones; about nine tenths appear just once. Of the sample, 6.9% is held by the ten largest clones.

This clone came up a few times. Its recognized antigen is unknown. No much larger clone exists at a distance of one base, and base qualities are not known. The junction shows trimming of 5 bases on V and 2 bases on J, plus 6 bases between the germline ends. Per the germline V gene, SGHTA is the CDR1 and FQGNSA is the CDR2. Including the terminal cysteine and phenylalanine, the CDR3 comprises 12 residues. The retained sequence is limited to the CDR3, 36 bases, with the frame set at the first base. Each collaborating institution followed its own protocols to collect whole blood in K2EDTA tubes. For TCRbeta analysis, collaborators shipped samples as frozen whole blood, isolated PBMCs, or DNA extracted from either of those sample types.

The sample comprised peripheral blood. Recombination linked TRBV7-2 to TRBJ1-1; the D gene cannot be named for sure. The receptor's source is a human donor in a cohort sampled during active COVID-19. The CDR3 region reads CASSPTNTEAFF. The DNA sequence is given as TGTGCCAGCAGCCCGACAAACACTGAAGCTTTCTTT.